The rows below give T cell receptor beta chains drawn from one sample of a study of T cells in Graves' hyperthyroidism and ophthalmopathy. In TCRdb, the multiplex PCR reads were re-called with MiXCR into one record per CDR3 protein. The sample consists of 300,000 to 350,000 distinct CDR3 sequences, roughly 14% of them appearing once. Sequencing used blood. Receptor source: a woman aged 25 to 45 with Graves' hyperthyroidism. The CDR3 runs from the conserved cysteine through the conserved F or W. The D gene is left open where the match is weak. Part of the rows lack a size; the others show once, few, many or a class for expanded clones.

V gene	clone size	D gene	J gene	CDR3 protein	CDR3 DNA
TRBV18	-	-	TRBJ1-5	CASSPTGRNQPQHF	TGTGCCAGCTCACCAACAGGGCGCAATCAGCCCCAGCATTTT
TRBV28	-	TRBD2	TRBJ2-1	CASSRRRTSGHNEQFF	TGTGCCAGCAGCCGACGTAGGACTAGCGGCCACAATGAGCAGTTCTTC
TRBV7-8	many	-	TRBJ2-2	CASSPKGFAWTGELFF	TGTGCCAGCAGCCCGAAGGGGTTTGCTTGGACCGGGGAGCTGTTTTTT
TRBV20-1	-	-	TRBJ2-1	CSASGLADPNEQFF	TGCAGTGCTAGTGGTCTGGCGGACCCTAATGAGCAGTTCTTC
TRBV2	many	-	TRBJ1-2	CASSVSSGSYGYTF	TGTGCCAGCAGTGTTTCATCAGGTTCCTATGGCTACACCTTC
TRBV7-2	few	-	TRBJ1-1	CACRYRVNTEAFF	TGTGCCTGCAGGTACAGGGTGAACACTGAAGCTTTCTTT
TRBV13	few	TRBD1	TRBJ2-7	CASSARQGLSSYEQYF	TGTGCCAGCAGCGCCCGACAGGGTCTGAGCTCCTACGAGCAGTACTTC
TRBV20-1	many	-	TRBJ1-1	CSARIGTEAFF	TGCAGTGCTAGAATCGGTACTGAAGCTTTCTTT
TRBV13	many	-	TRBJ2-1	CASSLTPIPYNEQFF	TGTGCCAGCAGCCTTACGCCCATACCCTACAATGAGCAGTTCTTC
TRBV7-9	-	-	TRBJ2-7	CASSLDGQLRRGRYEQYF	TGTGCCAGCAGCTTAGACGGGCAGTTACGTAGGGGGAGGTACGAGCAGTACTTC
TRBV18	-	TRBD1	TRBJ1-5	CASSRTTGDRQPQHF	TGTGCCAGCTCACGAACGACAGGGGACCGTCAGCCCCAGCATTTT
TRBV5-1	few	-	TRBJ1-5	CASSLGGMGPPIEPQHF	TGCGCCAGCAGCTTGGGTGGGATGGGCCCCCCGATCGAGCCCCAGCATTTT
TRBV9	-	-	TRBJ1-5	CASSAGGAYSNQPQHF	TGTGCCAGCAGCGCTGGGGGCGCCTATAGCAATCAGCCCCAGCATTTT
TRBV7-9	-	-	TRBJ2-3	CASSSLLYTQYF	TGTGCCAGCAGCTCGCTACTCTATACGCAGTATTTT
TRBV11-1	many	TRBD2	TRBJ2-2	CASSLLAGVTGELFF	TGTGCCAGCAGCTTACTAGCGGGAGTTACCGGGGAGCTGTTTTTT
TRBV2	-	TRBD1	TRBJ1-2	CASSLGTDENYGYTF	TGTGCCAGCAGCTTGGGGACAGACGAGAACTATGGCTACACCTTC
TRBV9	few	TRBD2	TRBJ2-5	CASSVGASGRSETQYF	TGTGCCAGCAGCGTAGGGGCTAGCGGGAGATCAGAGACCCAGTACTTC
TRBV28	-	-	TRBJ2-1	CASFYNEQFF	TGTGCCAGTTTTTACAATGAGCAGTTCTTC
TRBV18	-	-	TRBJ2-3	CASSPQGLTDTQYF	TGTGCCAGCTCACCACAGGGACTCACAGATACGCAGTATTTT
TRBV30	-	TRBD1	TRBJ2-2	CAWDRQGAGELFF	TGTGCCTGGGATAGGCAGGGGGCCGGGGAGCTGTTTTTT
TRBV27	many	-	TRBJ1-2	CASKRQESNGYTF	TGTGCCAGCAAAAGACAAGAAAGTAATGGCTACACCTTC
TRBV7-2	few	-	TRBJ1-1	CASSLNWGPSAFF	TGTGCCAGCAGCTTAAATTGGGGTCCCTCAGCTTTCTTT
TRBV29-1	-	TRBD1	TRBJ2-7	CSVQGAGSYEQYF	TGCAGCGTCCAGGGGGCGGGCTCCTACGAGCAGTACTTC
TRBV11-2	many	TRBD2	TRBJ2-1	CASSSKWAGGLYNEQFF	TGTGCCAGCAGCTCCAAGTGGGCGGGAGGGTTGTACAATGAGCAGTTCTTC
TRBV20-1	many	-	TRBJ2-7	CSALDSATTSYEQYF	TGCAGTGCTCTTGATAGCGCAACAACCTCCTACGAGCAGTACTTC
TRBV6-1	many	-	TRBJ2-2	CASSERGPRGTNTGELFF	TGTGCCAGCAGCGAAAGGGGTCCGCGCGGGACGAACACCGGGGAGCTGTTTTTT
TRBV24-1	-	-	TRBJ2-5	CATSDYGETQYF	TGTGCCACCAGTGATTACGGGGAGACCCAGTACTTC
TRBV19	many	-	TRBJ2-1	CASSIAGSSYNEQFF	TGTGCCAGTAGTATAGCTGGGAGCTCCTACAATGAGCAGTTCTTC
TRBV28	many	TRBD2	TRBJ2-3	CASSSTSWMDTQYF	TGTGCCAGCAGTTCGACTAGCTGGATGGATACGCAGTATTTT
TRBV20-1	-	TRBD2	TRBJ2-3	CSARVISGRSDTQYF	TGCAGTGCCAGGGTTATTAGCGGGAGATCAGATACGCAGTATTTT
TRBV28	many	-	TRBJ2-7	CATAGQNYEQYF	TGTGCCACCGCGGGACAGAACTACGAGCAGTACTTC
TRBV28	few	-	TRBJ2-4	CASSPRGTGIKNIQYF	TGTGCCAGCAGCCCTAGGGGGACTGGAATTAAAAACATTCAGTACTTC
TRBV2	-	-	TRBJ1-4	CASSGGRGMKLFF	TGTGCCAGCAGCGGAGGACGGGGGATGAAACTGTTTTTT
TRBV5-5	many	-	TRBJ2-5	CASSLRSGGGTQYF	TGTGCCAGCAGCCTCCGTAGCGGTGGAGGGACCCAGTACTTC
TRBV3-1	few	TRBD2	TRBJ2-5	CASSQTSGRSETQYF	TGTGCCAGCAGCCAAACTAGCGGGAGGAGTGAGACCCAGTACTTC
TRBV6-1	few	TRBD1	TRBJ2-1	CASSEAPQGEDNEQFF	TGTGCCAGCAGTGAAGCGCCACAGGGGGAGGACAATGAGCAGTTCTTC
TRBV29-1	-	-	TRBJ1-1	CSVGGSHTEAFF	TGCAGCGTCGGGGGCTCCCACACTGAAGCTTTCTTT
TRBV5-6	few	-	TRBJ2-7	CASSLGESNEQYF	TGTGCCAGCAGCTTGGGAGAATCCAACGAGCAGTACTTC
TRBV20-1	-	-	TRBJ1-3	CSARDGGDHSGNTIYF	TGCAGTGCTAGAGATGGAGGGGACCACTCTGGAAACACCATATATTTT
TRBV24-1	many	TRBD2	TRBJ2-7	CATSAGAGSVGEQYF	TGTGCCACCAGTGCGGGAGCGGGAAGTGTCGGCGAGCAGTACTTC
TRBV29-1	-	TRBD2	TRBJ2-1	CSATPGGRRLAGENEQFF	TGCAGCGCTACCCCGGGGGGGCGGAGACTAGCGGGAGAGAATGAGCAGTTCTTC
TRBV20-1	-	-	TRBJ2-7	CSAPGLGVSYEQYF	TGCAGTGCACCCGGGTTGGGGGTATCCTACGAGCAGTACTTC
TRBV18	-	-	TRBJ2-1	CASSPQARQFF	TGTGCCAGCTCACCCCAAGCCAGGCAGTTCTTC
TRBV7-2	many	TRBD1	TRBJ1-3	CASSLARTGGNTIYF	TGTGCCAGCAGCTTAGCACGGACAGGAGGAAACACCATATATTTT
TRBV18	few	TRBD1	TRBJ2-4	CASSPYSGQIAKNIQYF	TGTGCCAGCTCACCTTACTCGGGACAGATAGCCAAAAACATTCAGTACTTC
TRBV2	few	-	TRBJ2-2	CASRLGMEYPGELFF	TGTGCCAGCAGGCTAGGAATGGAATACCCCGGGGAGCTGTTTTTT
TRBV27	-	TRBD1	TRBJ2-3	CASALGTGTDTQYF	TGTGCCAGCGCCCTTGGGACAGGGACAGATACGCAGTATTTT
TRBV5-1	few	TRBD1	TRBJ1-1	CASSLLAPGQGPMNTEAFF	TGCGCCAGCAGCTTGTTGGCCCCGGGACAGGGGCCAATGAACACTGAAGCTTTCTTT
TRBV2	-	-	TRBJ1-1	CARGGGPEAFF	TGTGCCAGAGGGGGGGGCCCTGAAGCTTTCTTT
TRBV6-1	many	TRBD2	TRBJ2-1	CATGLAIGSEQFF	TGTGCCACCGGACTAGCTATTGGGAGTGAGCAGTTCTTC
TRBV28	many	-	TRBJ2-3	CASSLPGYADTQYF	TGTGCCAGCAGCCTCCCCGGGTACGCAGATACGCAGTATTTT
TRBV29-1	few	-	TRBJ2-5	CSVDSAGKETQYF	TGCAGCGTTGATTCCGCAGGGAAAGAGACCCAGTACTTC
TRBV20-1	-	-	TRBJ2-5	CSAREGRAQETQYF	TGCAGTGCTAGAGAGGGCAGGGCCCAAGAGACCCAGTACTTC
TRBV7-9	-	-	TRBJ2-7	CASSGPSSYEQYF	TGTGCCAGCAGCGGGCCCAGCTCCTACGAGCAGTACTTC